Following are 24 T cell receptor beta chains from one sample sequenced in a study of blood T cell repertoires in COVID-19. Method: immunoSEQ multiplex PCR; TCRdb's copy keeps in-frame clones and lacks some. This table holds about 360,000 clones, about 88% found once. The sequencing sample was made of peripheral blood. The receptors derive from a woman between 55 and 75 years old with COVID-19, enrolled during active disease.

A note on this clone: A much bigger clone sits one base away, suggesting this may be a read error. Other DNA sequences in this specimen translate into the identical CDR3. V is TRBV7-2 and J is TRBJ2-1; TRBD1 agrees at 7 bases. The CDR3 extends over 13 amino acids. Germline-derived CDR1 and CDR2 are SGHTA and FQGNSA. For the CDR3, the DNA is TGTGCCAGTAGCTTCGACAGGGCTAATGAGCAGTTCTTC. This encodes CASSFDRANEQFF.

The J gene is TRBJ1-5, the V gene TRBV5-6; 10 bases line up with TRBD1. Germline lookup yields CDR1 SGHDT and CDR2 YYEEEE. The V and J ends lost 4 bases and 7 bases, in that order; junction bases with no gene match: 11. The CDR3 contains 16 residues. DNA for the CDR3: TGTGCCAGCAGCGGGGAGGTTGGGACAGGGGCCCAGCCCCAGCATTTT. Amino acid sequence: CASSGEVGTGAQPQHF.

This chain joins TRBV30 and TRBJ2-3; tentatively, D is TRBD1 (5 bases). Germline V gene sequence: CDR1 GTSNPN, CDR2 SVGIG (reference sequence). The germline V and J ends were trimmed by 8 bases and 2 bases, with 14 bases remaining between them. This CDR3 spans 13 amino acids. The CDR3 DNA reads as TGTGCCGTAGGGTGGGGCAACACAGATACGCAGTATTTT. Translated: CAVGWGNTDTQYF.

V usage is TRBV6-5 and J usage is TRBJ1-2; no clear D gene. V was pared by 0 bases and J by 1 base, with 12 bases between. The CDR3 spans 16 residues. Germline V CDR1 and CDR2: MNHEY, SVGAGI. The CDR3 spells CASSYSPGPFNYGYTF. The CDR3 DNA reads as TGTGCCAGCAGTTACTCTCCAGGCCCTTTTAACTATGGCTACACCTTC.

The chain recombines TRBV27 with TRBJ1-2; TRBD1 matches at 12 bases. The CDR3 runs to 16 residues. Germline CDR1 and CDR2: MNHEY and SMNVEV (reference sequence). V shed 0 bases, J shed 5 bases, and the junction held 4 bases outside the gene matches. CDR3 in DNA: TGTGCCAGCAGTTTATCGGGGACAGGGGGCTGGTATGGCTACACCTTC. This encodes CASSLSGTGGWYGYTF.

This sequence joins TRBV19 and TRBJ2-1; TRBD2 matches at 12 bases. Germline-derived CDR1 and CDR2 are LNHDA and SQIVND (reference sequence). The J segment lost 5 bases and the V segment lost 4 bases, leaving 3 bases of the junction unmatched. There are 15 residues in the CDR3. The CDR3 nucleotides are TGTGCCAGTAGTAAAACTAGCGGGGGGAACAATGAGCAGTTCTTC. It codes for CASSKTSGGNNEQFF.

This clone has just one count. The chain combines TRBV7-2 with TRBJ1-5; no firm D call. V gave up 2 bases and J gave up 6 bases, with 8 bases separating them. The CDR3 totals 13 residues. Germline values: CDR1 SGHTA, CDR2 FQGNSA. The CDR3 reads CASSLWEGQPQHF. CDR3 nucleotides: TGTGCCAGCAGCTTATGGGAGGGTCAGCCCCAGCATTTT.

V is TRBV3-1 (or the pseudogene TRBV3-2) and J is TRBJ2-5; TRBD2 agrees at 9 bases. The CDR3 runs 17 residues. Germline assignment: CDR1 LGHDT and CDR2 YNNKEL (reference sequence). Trimming removed 0 bases from V and 5 bases from J; junction bases left unmatched: 10. The CDR3 nucleotides read TGTGCCAGCAGCCAAGAGTGGGGAGCGGGGGGCCGGGAGACCCAGTACTTC. Translation: CASSQEWGAGGRETQYF.

The chain recombines TRBV19 with TRBJ2-5; perhaps TRBD1 as D (6 bases). Trimming took 2 bases from V and 1 from J, leaving 14 bases between them. The CDR3 has 16 residues. CDR1 and CDR2 (germline): LNHDA, SQIVND (reference sequence). The CDR3, as DNA: TGTGCCAGTAGTATATCAGTGGGGGCCGCCCAAGAGACCCAGTACTTC. This gives the protein CASSISVGAAQETQYF.

This chain connects TRBV7-2 to TRBJ2-3; D is perhaps TRBD1 (6 bases). V was shortened by 1 base and J by 7 bases, with 21 bases between the two germline ends. The CDR3 is made up of 17 amino acids. Per the germline V gene, CDR1 is SGHTA and CDR2 is FQGNSA. The CDR3 nucleotides are TGTGCCAGCAGCTTAGTTAGCACAGGGATGTACGTGAATACGCAGTATTTT. Amino acids: CASSLVSTGMYVNTQYF.

The V gene is TRBV7-9, the J gene TRBJ2-2; D is perhaps TRBD1 (6 bases). The CDR3 loop spans 16 amino acids. Germline CDR1 reads SEHNR; CDR2 reads FQNEAQ (reference sequence). The ends were cut back, 6 bases at V and 0 bases at J, with 14 bases in the middle. Here the CDR3 DNA reads TGTGCCAGCAGGTCAGGACAGACAACGAACACCGGGGAGCTGTTTTTT. Translation gives CASRSGQTTNTGELFF.

The chain uses TRBV5-6 and TRBJ2-6; no clear D gene. The V end lost 0 bases, the J end lost 1 base, and 5 bases lay between the germline ends. The CDR3 is made up of 15 amino acids. Germline-derived CDR1 and CDR2 are SGHDT and YYEEEE. The CDR3 nucleotides are TGTGCCAGCAGCTTGGGGGCGTCTGGGGCCAACGTCCTGACTTTC. Amino acid sequence: CASSLGASGANVLTF.

This clone was recorded only once. This rearrangement joins TRBV18 to TRBJ2-5; no firm D call. CDR1 and CDR2 from the germline V gene are KGHSH and LQKENI. This CDR3 has 15 amino acids. V gave up 1 base and J gave up 0 bases, with 9 bases separating them. CDR3 nucleotides: TGTGCCAGCTCACCACTGGCAGGCGACCAAGAGACCCAGTACTTC. Amino acid sequence: CASSPLAGDQETQYF.

V and J are TRBV2 and TRBJ1-2, with 7 nucleotides matching TRBD1. The J segment lost 5 bases and the V segment lost 8 bases, leaving 5 bases of the junction unmatched. The germline V gene encodes CDR1 SNHLY and CDR2 FYNNEI. The CDR3 covers 12 residues. The CDR3, as DNA: TGTGCCAGCGACAGGGACCTTTATGGCTACACCTTC. Translation gives CASDRDLYGYTF. Supplemented by reference TRBV2 and TRBJ1-2, the full variable domain reads EPEVTQTPSHQVTQMGQEVILRCVPISNHLYFYWYRQILGQKVEFLVSFYNNEISEKSEIFDDQFSVERPDGSNFTLKIRSTKLEDSAMYFCASDRDLYGYTFGSGTRLTVV.

This clone was recorded once. The chain links TRBV2 to TRBJ1-2; 7 bases align to TRBD1. Trimming cost V 3 bases and J 2 bases; bases outside gene matches: 3. CDR3 length equals 14 residues. Germline V lookup: CDR1 SNHLY, CDR2 FYNNEI. DNA of the CDR3: TGTGCCAGCAGTGATATGGGACAGAACTATGGCTACACCTTC. Translation: CASSDMGQNYGYTF.

The V and J genes are TRBV9 and TRBJ1-1; unclear D gene. This CDR3 comprises 14 residues. With 2 bases removed from V and 2 bases from J, the gap between germline ends came to 10 bases. Germline V gene lookup returns CDR1 SGDLS and CDR2 YYNGEE. CDR3 DNA sequence: TGTGCCAGCAGCGTGAGAGGCGTCAACACTGAAGCTTTCTTT. As protein: CASSVRGVNTEAFF.

This chain joins TRBV6-5 and TRBJ1-2, with 7 bases matching TRBD1. The CDR3 is made up of 14 amino acids. Germline CDR1 and CDR2: MNHEY and SVGAGI. After removal of 6 bases from V and 4 bases from J, the junction contained 8 bases not matched to a gene. CDR3 sequence: CASRTDRESYGYTF. The CDR3 DNA sequence: TGTGCCAGCAGGACCGACAGGGAGAGCTATGGCTACACCTTC.

Regarding this clone: This may arise from a read error, as a much more abundant clone is one base away. The V and J genes are TRBV7-9 and TRBJ1-2, with D uncertain. V was shortened by 2 bases and J by 3 bases, with 4 bases between the two germline ends. The CDR3 consists of 12 residues. Germline V gene sequence: CDR1 SEHNR, CDR2 FQNEAQ (reference sequence). In DNA, the CDR3 is TGTGCCAGCAGCTTAACAGACTATGGCTACACCTTC. Translation: CASSLTDYGYTF.

The sample holds one count of this clone. V gene TRBV5-4 combines with J gene TRBJ2-3, with TRBD2 identical over 9 bases. The J segment lost 4 bases and the V segment lost 3 bases, leaving 6 bases of the junction unmatched. Germline V lookup: CDR1 SGHNT, CDR2 YYREEE (reference sequence). The CDR3 has 15 residues. In DNA form, the CDR3 reads TGTGCCAGCAGCTCGCGCGGGGGGGGTTCAGATACGCAGTATTTT. It translates to CASSSRGGGSDTQYF.

This chain joins TRBV6-5 and TRBJ1-1; D remains unclear. CDR1 and CDR2 from the germline V gene are MNHEY and SVGAGI. The CDR3 is 15 amino acids. The ends were cut back, 0 bases at V and 0 bases at J, with 8 bases in the middle. This CDR3 is CASSYSSVMNTEAFF. For the CDR3, the DNA is TGTGCCAGCAGTTACTCCTCAGTAATGAACACTGAAGCTTTCTTT.

The gene calls are TRBV11-2 and TRBJ2-2; 7 bases match TRBD2. This CDR3 contains 16 residues. V dropped 5 bases and J dropped 7; count of bases not matched to a gene: 13. From germline, CDR1 is SGHAT and CDR2 FQNNGV. The CDR3 region is CASSPRLRGVNGELFF. CDR3 coding DNA: TGTGCCAGCAGCCCCCGGTTACGGGGGGTGAACGGGGAGCTGTTTTTT.

The rearrangement uses TRBV6-5 and TRBJ2-5, with TRBD1 matching 7 bases. The CDR3 has 14 amino acids. The V and J ends lost 5 bases and 7 bases, in that order; junction bases with no gene match: 10. Germline CDR1 MNHEY, CDR2 SVGAGI. The CDR3 protein is CASSRGTGATTQYF. As DNA, the CDR3 is TGTGCCAGCAGTCGGGGAACAGGGGCGACGACCCAGTACTTC.

V gene TRBV20-1 combines with J gene TRBJ1-4; D possibly corresponds to TRBD1 (5 bases). This CDR3 spans 13 amino acids. Per the germline V gene, CDR1 is DFQATT and CDR2 is SNEGSKA (reference sequence). V was shortened by 3 bases and J by 8 bases, with 13 bases between the two germline ends. CDR3 bases: TGCAGTGCTAGTGGCAGGGAGGAGGAAAAACTGTTTTTT. It codes for CSASGREEEKLFF.

V gene TRBV7-2 combines with J gene TRBJ2-2; TRBD2 agrees at 9 bases. This CDR3 contains 15 residues. V trimming: 3 bases; J trimming: 7 bases; junction bases outside the gene matches: 6. CDR1 is SGHTA and CDR2 is FQGNSA in the germline V gene. CDR3 bases: TGTGCCAGCAGCTTGGACCGGACTAGCGTCGGGGAGCTGTTTTTT. Its translation: CASSLDRTSVGELFF.